The 19 T cell receptor beta chains below all came from one sample that was sequenced in a study of T cell responses to AZD1222 COVID-19 vaccine. Sequencing used immunoSEQ multiplex PCR; TCRdb keeps in-frame clones, though not all of them. Here the sample spans more than 110,000 clones, around 88% being singletons. The source material was peripheral blood, sampled on day 0 of AZD1222 vaccination. The receptors derive from an adult in good health.

The chain uses TRBV2 and TRBJ2-7, with TRBD1 matching 11 bases. J was trimmed by 3 bases and V by 9 bases; bases with no gene match: 13. This CDR3 has 16 residues. Germline values: CDR1 SNHLY, CDR2 FYNNEI. CDR3 in amino acids: CARATTGQGGNYEQYF. As DNA, the CDR3 is TGTGCCAGAGCGACCACGGGACAGGGGGGGAACTACGAGCAGTACTTC.

CDR3 region: CASSLGMTEAFF. CDR3 sequence (DNA): TGTGCCAGCAGCCTAGGGATGACTGAAGCTTTCTTT. This sequence joins TRBV11-2 and TRBJ1-1; D is uncertain. CDR3 length: 12 amino acids. The germline gives CDR1 SGHAT, CDR2 FQNNGV. Trimming pared 5 bases from V and 5 bases from J, leaving 9 bases between.

The chain joins TRBV21-1 to TRBJ1-3; the D call in the table, TRBD1, was not verified against the DNA. TRBV21-1 is a pseudogene segment. This CDR3 is 15 amino acids long. The CDR3 DNA sequence: TGTGCCAGCAGCAAGACAGGGAGATCTGGAAACACCATATATTTT. Translation: CASSKTGRSGNTIYF.

CDR3: CASSLEAQGTEAFF. In DNA, the CDR3 is TGCGCCAGCAGCTTGGAGGCACAGGGGACTGAAGCTTTCTTT. The gene calls are TRBV5-1 and TRBJ1-1, with 7 bases that match TRBD1. Losses at the gene ends were 0 bases for V and 5 bases for J; bases not matched to a gene: 4. Germline assignment: CDR1 SGHRS and CDR2 YFSETQ. This CDR3 contains 14 residues.

This rearrangement joins TRBV24-1 to TRBJ1-2, with 8 bases fitting TRBD1. This CDR3 region has 15 residues. After removal of 3 bases from V and 5 bases from J, the junction contained 7 bases not matched to a gene. The germline V gene encodes CDR1 KGHDR and CDR2 SFDVKD. The chain's CDR3 is CATSDRDRRVYGYTF. CDR3 nucleotide sequence: TGTGCCACCAGTGATCGGGACAGGAGAGTTTATGGCTACACCTTC.

As for this clone: A read error may account for a junction end that differs from germline. This rearrangement joins TRBV18 to TRBJ1-2; TRBD1 matches 9 bases. Germline assignment: CDR1 KGHSH and CDR2 LQKENI. The CDR3 covers 13 residues. Written as DNA, the CDR3 is TGTGCCAGCTCACCACAGGACAGGGGAGGTAGTACTTTC. Translated, it gives CASSPQDRGGSTF.

The chain is built from TRBV5-4 and TRBJ1-6, with D possibly matching TRBD1 (6 bases). V lost 6 bases and J lost 6, with 22 bases in between. The CDR3 length is 17 residues. Germline V gene sequence: CDR1 SGHNT, CDR2 YYREEE (reference sequence). In nucleotides, the CDR3 is TGTGCCAGCACTACCGCGGTTGGGGGCGCGAGTAATTCACCCCTCCACTTT. Its protein product is CASTTAVGGASNSPLHF.

The chain has TRBV4-2 and TRBJ1-1; D not resolved. Germline assignment: CDR1 LGHNA and CDR2 YNFKEQ. The CDR3 covers 14 residues. V was clipped by 3 bases and J by 5 bases, with 13 bases between them. CDR3 nucleotides: TGTGCCAGCAGCCATGGACCAGGAGGGACTGAAGCTTTCTTT. Amino acid sequence: CASSHGPGGTEAFF.

This rearrangement joins TRBV7-3 to TRBJ2-1; the match to TRBD2 covers 11 bases. Germline V gene sequence: CDR1 SGHTA, CDR2 FQGTGA. Losses at the gene ends were 5 bases for V and 7 bases for J; bases not matched to a gene: 1. CDR3 length equals 13 residues. The CDR3: CASSPSGRNEQFF. Here the CDR3 DNA reads TGTGCCAGCAGCCCTAGCGGGAGGAATGAGCAGTTCTTC.

This chain links TRBV7-8 with TRBJ2-3; TRBD1 matches at 11 bases. Germline V lookup: CDR1 SGHVS, CDR2 FQNEAQ. The CDR3 sequence is 20 residues long. Trimming removed 1 base from V and 0 bases from J; junction bases left unmatched: 12. The CDR3 bases are TGTGCCAGCAGCTTAGGTCTCTGGACAGGGGGCCCTCTTAGCACAGATACGCAGTATTTT. It is translated as CASSLGLWTGGPLSTDTQYF.

The CDR3 here is CASSQLTSGKETQYF. DNA for the CDR3: TGCGCCAGCAGCCAGTTAACTAGCGGAAAAGAGACCCAGTACTTC. The rearrangement joins TRBV4-1 to TRBJ2-5, with TRBD2 matching over 8 bases. Germline trimming cut 3 bases from V and 3 bases from J; bases unmatched to any gene: 6. Looked up from germline, CDR1 is MGHRA and CDR2 is YSYEKL. The CDR3 is 15 amino acids.

The gene calls are TRBV30 and TRBJ1-1, with D tentatively TRBD1 (6 bases). Germline-derived CDR1 and CDR2 are GTSNPN and SVGIG (reference sequence). The V and J ends lost 5 bases and 4 bases respectively, with 20 bases between them. The CDR3 runs 15 residues. The DNA for the CDR3 is TGTGCCTGGTATCCCCACAGTAGGGGGGCCACTGAAGCTTTCTTT. This codes for CAWYPHSRGATEAFF. Full variable domain (remainder filled in from reference TRBV30 and TRBJ1-1): SQTIHQWPATLVQPVGSPLSLECTVEGTSNPNLYWYRQAAGRGLQLLFYSVGIGQISSEVPQNLSASRPQDRQFILSSKKLLLSDSGFYLCAWYPHSRGATEAFFGQGTRLTVV.

The CDR3 sequence: CAISGLPGQGAGGYTF. DNA of the CDR3: TGTGCCATCAGTGGGCTACCGGGACAGGGGGCAGGTGGCTACACCTTC. V gene TRBV10-3 combines with J gene TRBJ1-2, with 12 bases matching TRBD1. The V gene's germline CDR1 is ENHRY and CDR2 SYGVKD. J lost 7 bases, V lost 4 bases, and 10 bases had no gene match. This CDR3 contains 16 residues.

This chain joins TRBV29-1 and TRBJ2-7; possibly TRBD1 for D (8 bases). Germline CDR1 SQVTM, CDR2 ANQGSEA. V was pared by 4 bases and J by 5 bases, with 24 bases between. CDR3 length: 16 amino acids. The DNA for the CDR3 is TGCAGCGTTGGAGGACAGGGAGGGAGGGAAAGCGACGAGCAGTACTTC. Encoded protein: CSVGGQGGRESDEQYF.

J is TRBJ2-2 and V is TRBV18; D remains ambiguous. The CDR3 runs 12 residues. The germline V gene encodes CDR1 KGHSH and CDR2 LQKENI. Trimming took 3 bases from V and 7 from J, leaving 6 bases between them. The CDR3 DNA is TGTGCCAGCTCACCTTCTTACGGGGAGCTGTTTTTT. Its translation: CASSPSYGELFF.

V gene TRBV4-1 combines with J gene TRBJ1-2; maybe TRBD1 (5 bases). CDR3 length: 16 amino acids. CDR1 is MGHRA and CDR2 is YSYEKL in the germline V gene. V lost 4 bases and J 8 bases, leaving 23 bases between the germline ends. Here the CDR3 reads CASSPQLGTRRGGYTF. CDR3 bases: TGCGCCAGCAGCCCACAGCTCGGGACGAGGAGAGGGGGCTACACCTTC.

J is TRBJ2-5 and V is TRBV10-1, with 8 nucleotides matching TRBD2. CDR3 length: 14 residues. Germline V gene lookup returns CDR1 WNHNN and CDR2 SYGVQD (reference sequence). The V segment lost 5 bases and the J segment 5 bases; nucleotides outside the gene matches: 7. CDR3: CASSPAGVGETQYF. CDR3 in DNA: TGCGCCAGCAGTCCAGCGGGAGTAGGGGAGACCCAGTACTTC.

The count of this clone is one. V and J are TRBV6-5 and TRBJ1-5; D not certain. The CDR3 is made up of 16 amino acids. The V gene's germline CDR1 is MNHEY and CDR2 SVGAGI. V was pared by 4 bases and J by 3 bases, with 16 bases between. The CDR3 DNA reads as TGTGCCAGCAGTTCCACCGCGGGGAGGTCCAATCAGCCCCAGCATTTT. The encoded protein is CASSSTAGRSNQPQHF.

The chain is built from TRBV19 and TRBJ2-2, with 7 bases identical to TRBD1. In germline, CDR1 is LNHDA, CDR2 SQIVND (reference sequence). The V segment lost 4 bases and the J segment 7 bases; nucleotides outside the gene matches: 3. The CDR3 has 13 amino acids. Here the CDR3 DNA reads TGTGCCAGTAGTAAACAGGGGAGCGGGGAGCTGTTTTTT. Protein sequence: CASSKQGSGELFF. Using reference TRBV19 and TRBJ2-2 for the parts outside the CDR3, the full variable domain is DGGITQSPKYLFRKEGQNVTLSCEQNLNHDAMYWYRQDPGQGLRLIYYSQIVNDFQKGDIAEGYSVSREKKESFPLTVTSAQKNPTAFYLCASSKQGSGELFFGEGSRLTVL.